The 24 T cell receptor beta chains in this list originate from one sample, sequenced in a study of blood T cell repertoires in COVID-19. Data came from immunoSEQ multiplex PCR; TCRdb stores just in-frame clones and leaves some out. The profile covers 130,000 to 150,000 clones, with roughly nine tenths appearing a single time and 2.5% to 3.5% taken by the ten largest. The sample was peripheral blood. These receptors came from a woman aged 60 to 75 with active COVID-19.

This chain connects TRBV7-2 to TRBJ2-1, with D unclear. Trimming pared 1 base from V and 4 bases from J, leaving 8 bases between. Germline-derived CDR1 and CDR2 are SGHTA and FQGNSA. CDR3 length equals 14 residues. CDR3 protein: CASSLDRRYNEQFF. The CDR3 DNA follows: TGTGCCAGCAGCTTAGATCGGCGGTACAATGAGCAGTTCTTC.

CDR3 nucleotides: TGTGCCAGCAGCCGAACAATCCGGACAGTCAATGCAACTAATGAAAAACTGTTTTTT. Translation gives CASSRTIRTVNATNEKLFF. The chain joins TRBV7-8 to TRBJ1-4; TRBD1 might be the D (6 bases). Trimming left V 5 bases short and J 0 bases short, with 22 bases between. The CDR3 covers 19 residues. Per the germline V gene, CDR1 is SGHVS and CDR2 is FQNEAQ.

The CDR3 DNA reads as TGTGCCTGGAAGACGACGGGAGGGGGGACCCAGTACTTC. It codes for CAWKTTGGGTQYF. The chain links TRBV30 to TRBJ2-5; 8 bases map to TRBD2. After removal of 4 bases from V and 7 bases from J, the junction contained 8 bases not matched to a gene. The germline V gene encodes CDR1 GTSNPN and CDR2 SVGIG (reference sequence). CDR3 size: 13 residues.

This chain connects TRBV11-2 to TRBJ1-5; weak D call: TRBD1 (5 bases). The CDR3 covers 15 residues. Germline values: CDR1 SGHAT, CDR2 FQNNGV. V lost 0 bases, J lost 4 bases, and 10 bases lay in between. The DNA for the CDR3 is TGTGCCAGCAGCTTAGATCCAGGGTCAAATCAGCCCCAGCATTTT. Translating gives CASSLDPGSNQPQHF.

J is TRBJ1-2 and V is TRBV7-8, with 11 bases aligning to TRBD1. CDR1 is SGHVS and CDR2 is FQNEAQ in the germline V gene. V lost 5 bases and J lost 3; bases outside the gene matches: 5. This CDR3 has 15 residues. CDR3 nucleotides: TGTGCCAGCAGCGCCGGGACAGGGGGAGACTATGGCTACACCTTC. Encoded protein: CASSAGTGGDYGYTF.

The CDR3 region has the DNA TGTGCCAGCAGCTCCTTCGGACAGGGGGCATCCTACGAGCAGTACTTC. Its protein product is CASSSFGQGASYEQYF. V usage is TRBV11-1 and J usage is TRBJ2-7; 11 bases agree with TRBD1. Trimming cost V 4 bases and J 1 base; bases outside gene matches: 6. The CDR3 spans 16 residues. The germline CDR1 and CDR2 sequences are SGHAT and FQDESV (reference sequence).

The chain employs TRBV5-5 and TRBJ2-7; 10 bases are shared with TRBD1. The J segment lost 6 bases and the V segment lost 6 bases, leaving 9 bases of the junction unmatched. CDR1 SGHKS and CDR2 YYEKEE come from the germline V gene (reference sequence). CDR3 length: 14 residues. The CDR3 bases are TGTGCCAGCACCTTCCCGACAGGGGGCCTCGAGCAGTACTTC. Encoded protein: CASTFPTGGLEQYF. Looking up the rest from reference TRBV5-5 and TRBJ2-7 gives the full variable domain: DAGVTQSPTHLIKTRGQQVTLRCSPISGHKSVSWYQQVLGQGPQFIFQYYEKEERGRGNFPDRFSARQFPNYSSELNVNALLLGDSALYLCASTFPTGGLEQYFGPGTRLTVT.

CDR3 DNA sequence: TGTGCCAGTAAAACCGGGACAGGGGATGGCTACACCTTC. This translates into CASKTGTGDGYTF. The chain is built from TRBV19 and TRBJ1-2; 10 bases match TRBD1. The CDR3 extends over 13 amino acids. The V segment lost 7 bases and the J segment 6 bases; nucleotides outside the gene matches: 5. Germline-derived CDR1 and CDR2 are LNHDA and SQIVND (reference sequence). The full variable domain, with the rest looked up from reference TRBV19 and TRBJ1-2, is DGGITQSPKYLFRKEGQNVTLSCEQNLNHDAMYWYRQDPGQGLRLIYYSQIVNDFQKGDIAEGYSVSREKKESFPLTVTSAQKNPTAFYLCASKTGTGDGYTFGSGTRLTVV.

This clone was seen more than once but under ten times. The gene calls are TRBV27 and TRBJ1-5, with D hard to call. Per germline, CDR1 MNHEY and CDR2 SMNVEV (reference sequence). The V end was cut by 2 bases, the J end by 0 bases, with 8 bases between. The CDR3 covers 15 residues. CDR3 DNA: TGTGCCAGCAGTTTACAGGCCGATAGCAATCAGCCCCAGCATTTT. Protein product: CASSLQADSNQPQHF.

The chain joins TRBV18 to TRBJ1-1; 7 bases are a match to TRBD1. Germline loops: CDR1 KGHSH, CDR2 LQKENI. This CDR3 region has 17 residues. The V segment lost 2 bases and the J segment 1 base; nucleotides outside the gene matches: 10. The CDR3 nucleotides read TGTGCCAGCTCACCATGGATGGAGGGGGCTACGAACACTGAAGCTTTCTTT. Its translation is CASSPWMEGATNTEAFF.

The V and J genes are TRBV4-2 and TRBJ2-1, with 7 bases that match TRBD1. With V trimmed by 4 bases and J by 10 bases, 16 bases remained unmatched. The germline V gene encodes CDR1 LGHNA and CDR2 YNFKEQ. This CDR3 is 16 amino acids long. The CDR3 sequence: CASSPRVGAGGSEQFF. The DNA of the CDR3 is TGTGCCAGCAGCCCCAGGGTTGGGGCAGGGGGTAGCGAGCAGTTCTTC.

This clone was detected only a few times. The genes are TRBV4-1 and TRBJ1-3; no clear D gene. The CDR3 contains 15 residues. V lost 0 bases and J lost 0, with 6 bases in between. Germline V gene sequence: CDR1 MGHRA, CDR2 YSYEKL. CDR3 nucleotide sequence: TGCGCCAGCAGCCAAGACAGGAACTCTGGAAACACCATATATTTT. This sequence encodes CASSQDRNSGNTIYF.

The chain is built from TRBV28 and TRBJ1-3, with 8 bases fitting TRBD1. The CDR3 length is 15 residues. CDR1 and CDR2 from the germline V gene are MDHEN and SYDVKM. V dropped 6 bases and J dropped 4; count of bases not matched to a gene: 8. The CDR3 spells CASSLSGQAGNTIYF. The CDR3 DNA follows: TGTGCCAGCAGCCTATCGGGACAGGCGGGAAACACCATATATTTT.

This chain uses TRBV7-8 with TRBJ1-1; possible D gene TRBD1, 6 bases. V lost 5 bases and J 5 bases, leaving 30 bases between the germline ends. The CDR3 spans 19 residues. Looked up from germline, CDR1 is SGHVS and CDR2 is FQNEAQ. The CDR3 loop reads CASSAPRFATGRRGTEAFF. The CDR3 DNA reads TGTGCCAGCAGCGCCCCGCGGTTCGCGACAGGAAGGCGGGGGACTGAAGCTTTCTTT.

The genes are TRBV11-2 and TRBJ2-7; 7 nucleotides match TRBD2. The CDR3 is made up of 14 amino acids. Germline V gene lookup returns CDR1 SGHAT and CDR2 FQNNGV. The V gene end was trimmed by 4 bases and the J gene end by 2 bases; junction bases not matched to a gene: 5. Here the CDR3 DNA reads TGTGCCAGCAGCTCACCTAGCGGCGCCTACGAGCAGTACTTC. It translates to CASSSPSGAYEQYF.

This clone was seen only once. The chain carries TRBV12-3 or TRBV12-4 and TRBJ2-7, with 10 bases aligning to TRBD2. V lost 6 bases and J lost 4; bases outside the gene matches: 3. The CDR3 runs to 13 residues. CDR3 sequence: CASRLAGDYEQYF. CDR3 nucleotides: TGTGCCAGCAGGCTAGCGGGAGATTACGAGCAGTACTTC.

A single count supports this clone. The CDR3 bases are TGCGCCAGCAGCTTGCAGCGCCCCGGGACAGGGGTTGGCTACACCTTC. It is translated as CASSLQRPGTGVGYTF. This rearrangement joins TRBV5-1 to TRBJ1-2; 10 positions match TRBD1. The V gene's germline CDR1 is SGHRS and CDR2 YFSETQ. V shed 1 base, J shed 7 bases, and the junction held 10 bases outside the gene matches. This CDR3 region has 16 residues.

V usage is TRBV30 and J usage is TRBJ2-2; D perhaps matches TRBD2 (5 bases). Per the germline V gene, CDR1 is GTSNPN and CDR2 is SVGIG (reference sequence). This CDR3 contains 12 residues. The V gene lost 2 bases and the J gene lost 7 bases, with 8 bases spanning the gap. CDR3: CAWSPSRGELFF. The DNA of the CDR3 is TGTGCCTGGAGTCCTAGCCGCGGGGAGCTGTTTTTT.

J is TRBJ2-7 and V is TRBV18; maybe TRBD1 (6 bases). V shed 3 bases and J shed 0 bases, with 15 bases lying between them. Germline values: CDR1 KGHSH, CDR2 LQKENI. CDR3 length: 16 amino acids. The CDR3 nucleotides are TGTGCCAGCTCACCCCAGGGACACAGGAGCTCCTACGAGCAGTACTTC. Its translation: CASSPQGHRSSYEQYF.

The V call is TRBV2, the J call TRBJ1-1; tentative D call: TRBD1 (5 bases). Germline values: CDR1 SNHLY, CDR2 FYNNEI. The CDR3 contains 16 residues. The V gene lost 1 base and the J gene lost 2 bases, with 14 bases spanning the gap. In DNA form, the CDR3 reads TGTGCCAGCAGTGAAGGCAATTGGGGCGGAAACACTGAAGCTTTCTTT. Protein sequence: CASSEGNWGGNTEAFF.

The CDR3 region has the DNA TGTGCCAGCATGCCTAGCGGGAGCTCCTACAATGAGCAGTTCTTC. Amino acid sequence: CASMPSGSSYNEQFF. The V call is TRBV19, the J call TRBJ2-1, with 10 bases aligning to TRBD2. CDR3 size: 15 residues. The ends lost 9 bases at V and 0 bases at J; junction bases unmatched: 5. Looked up from germline, CDR1 is LNHDA and CDR2 is SQIVND (reference sequence). Based on the CDR3 plus reference TRBV19 and TRBJ2-1, the full variable domain is DGGITQSPKYLFRKEGQNVTLSCEQNLNHDAMYWYRQDPGQGLRLIYYSQIVNDFQKGDIAEGYSVSREKKESFPLTVTSAQKNPTAFYLCASMPSGSSYNEQFFGPGTRLTVL.

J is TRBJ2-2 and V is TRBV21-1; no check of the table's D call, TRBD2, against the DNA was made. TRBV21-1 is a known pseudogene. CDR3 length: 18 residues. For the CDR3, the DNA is TGTGCCAGCAGCAAAGGCGGGCGGGCCGGGCGGAACACCGGGGAGCTGTTTTTT. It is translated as CASSKGGRAGRNTGELFF.

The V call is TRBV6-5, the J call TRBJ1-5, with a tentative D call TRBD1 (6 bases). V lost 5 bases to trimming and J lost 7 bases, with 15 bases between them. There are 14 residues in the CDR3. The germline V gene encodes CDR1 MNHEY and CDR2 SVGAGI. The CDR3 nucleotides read TGTGCCAGCAGTCCCCAGGGGCGCAGGCAGCCCCAGCATTTT. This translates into CASSPQGRRQPQHF.

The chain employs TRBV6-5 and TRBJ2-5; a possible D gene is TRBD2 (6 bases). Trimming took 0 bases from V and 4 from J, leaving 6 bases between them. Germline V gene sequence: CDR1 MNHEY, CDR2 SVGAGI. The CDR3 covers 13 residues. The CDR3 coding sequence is TGTGCCAGCAGTTACTCGGGGGGAGAGACCCAGTACTTC. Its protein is CASSYSGGETQYF.